This record looks at one T cell receptor beta chain sequence and its context. Its antigen is not known. This record belongs to a study of cytomegalovirus exposure and HLA in healthy donors. Broader study findings: TCR association rates varied by HLA locus in a later analysis, with DRB1 highest and HLA-C lowest.

The CDR3 sequence is 15 residues long. V dropped 0 bases and J dropped 10 bases, with 13 bases sitting between them. Germline-derived CDR1 and CDR2 are SGHDN and FVKESK. PCR amplification relied on 60 Vbeta primers (plus 13 Jbeta primers). Measured with immunoSEQ multiplex PCR; TCRdb has only the in-frame clones, and not every one. This listing includes just over 150,000 clones. The chain has TRBV14 and TRBJ1-6; tentatively, D is TRBD1 (5 bases). The sequenced sample consisted of PBMCs. This clonotype was sampled from a woman aged 60-75 years in good health and CMV-seronegative. The CDR3 loop is CASSQELARGSPLHF. The CDR3 bases are TGTGCCAGCAGCCAAGAGTTGGCTAGGGGATCACCCCTCCACTTT.